This T cell receptor beta chain was recovered during a study of T cell responses to AZD1222 COVID-19 vaccine. Findings of the study overall: Reports say nearly half of spike-specific TCRs go after unmutated variant regions.

The CDR3 covers 16 residues. V was clipped by 4 bases and J by 4 bases; unmatched bases: 6. Per the germline V gene, CDR1 is MGHRA and CDR2 is YSYEKL. Note on this clone: What it recognizes is unknown.

The assay was immunoSEQ multiplex PCR, and TCRdb's table has in-frame clones only and misses some. The profile shows around 120,000 clones, less than 90% of them singletons. This receptor was identified in an adult in good health. This chain uses TRBV4-1 with TRBJ2-3, with TRBD2 matching 12 bases. The material was peripheral blood, obtained on day 0 of AZD1222 vaccination. The CDR3 DNA follows: TGCGCCAGCAGCCGCCGACTAGCGGGAGAGGCAGATACGCAGTATTTT. Translated, it gives CASSRRLAGEADTQYF.